A single sample gave rise to the 24 T cell receptor beta chains below, sequenced in a study of T-cell memory formation after mild COVID-19 (dated by TCRdb to the early 2020s). The protocol used for the library was 5' RACE. Sequencing used an Illumina NovaSeq 6000. The public reads were run again by TCRdb, first through fastp at Q25 and then through MiXCR, and only productive beta chains were kept. One record per CDR3 amino acid sequence lists the most common genes and DNA. Counted in this sample were about 210,000 distinct CDR3 sequences; under 30% of them appeared once. Around 10% of the sample is taken by the ten largest. The sequenced sample consisted of PBMCs or a T cell subset sorted from them (not recorded which). Receptors originate from an adult woman who had mild COVID-19 (a few samples of this study predate the infection). The sample titles of this study are shuffled in the database, so cell type and time point are left out; the donor was told from shared clones.

Here the CDR3 DNA reads TGCGCCAGCAGCCAGAGGGCATTGGCGGGGGGGTACAATGAGCAGTTCTTC. It is translated as CASSQRALAGGYNEQFF. The rearrangement joins TRBV4-1 to TRBJ2-1; 9 bases agree with TRBD2. CDR1 and CDR2 (germline): MGHRA, YSYEKL. The J segment lost 4 bases and the V segment lost 3 bases, leaving 10 bases of the junction unmatched. CDR3 size: 17 residues.

This clonotype appeared a few times. The chain links TRBV6-1 to TRBJ1-6; tentative D call: TRBD1 (5 bases). This CDR3 is 20 amino acids long. CDR1 and CDR2 (germline): MNHNS, SASEGT. V gave up 2 bases and J gave up 8 bases, with 28 bases separating them. The CDR3 DNA follows: TGTGCCAGCAGTGAAATTCCGGTTACCAGGGCGAGGAACGGGTATTCACCCCTCCACTTT. Its translation: CASSEIPVTRARNGYSPLHF.

This clonotype was counted between two and nine times. The chain is built from TRBV4-1 and TRBJ2-3; 14 nucleotides match TRBD2. The V gene's germline CDR1 is MGHRA and CDR2 YSYEKL. The CDR3 is made up of 20 amino acids. J gave up 2 bases and V 6 bases, and 16 bases lay outside the gene matches. Here the CDR3 DNA reads TGCGCCAGCAGGCAAAGTCCATGGACTAGCGGGGGGACTCTCACAGATACGCAGTATTTT. It codes for CASRQSPWTSGGTLTDTQYF.

This chain links TRBV7-2 with TRBJ1-2; possible D gene TRBD1, 6 bases. This CDR3 contains 14 residues. The germline V gene has CDR1 SGHTA and CDR2 FQGNSA. V was trimmed by 5 bases and J by 1 base, leaving 11 bases between them. The CDR3 nucleotides are TGTGCCAGCAGCGCCAGACAGGATAACTATGGCTACACCTTC. Translating gives CASSARQDNYGYTF. Based on the CDR3 plus reference TRBV7-2 and TRBJ1-2, the full variable domain is GAGVSQSPSNKVTEKGKDVELRCDPISGHTALYWYRQSLGQGLEFLIYFQGNSAPDKSGLPSDRFSAERTGGSVSTLTIQRTQQEDSAVYLCASSARQDNYGYTFGSGTRLTVV.

This sequence joins TRBV5-6 and TRBJ1-2, with D possibly matching TRBD1 (6 bases). The V gene lost 6 bases and the J gene lost 10 bases, with 19 bases spanning the gap. Germline V gene data show CDR1 as SGHDT and CDR2 as YYEEEE. The CDR3 has 13 amino acids. The CDR3 loop is CASTTGQGTSYTF. The CDR3 nucleotides read TGTGCCAGCACCACTGGGCAGGGGACGTCCTACACCTTC.

V and J are TRBV6-2 or TRBV6-3 and TRBJ1-2, with D maybe TRBD1 (5 bases). Germline loops: CDR1 MNHEY, CDR2 SVGEGT. V was cut by 6 bases and J by 7 bases, with 9 bases left in between. This CDR3 spans 11 amino acids. The CDR3: CASSPGIGYTF. In DNA form, the CDR3 reads TGTGCCAGCAGCCCAGGGATTGGCTACACCTTC.

This clonotype turned up a few times. The genes are TRBV20-1 and TRBJ2-7; no clear D gene. Germline V gene lookup returns CDR1 DFQATT and CDR2 SNEGSKA (reference sequence). The CDR3 is 16 amino acids. Trimming pared 4 bases from V and 5 bases from J, leaving 24 bases between. CDR3 sequence reads: CSATRPQRVMGDEQYF. The CDR3 nucleotides read TGCAGTGCTACCCGACCTCAAAGGGTGATGGGTGACGAGCAGTACTTC.

This clonotype was observed once. The chain combines TRBV20-1 with TRBJ1-2; unclear D gene. This CDR3 is 12 amino acids long. In germline, CDR1 is DFQATT, CDR2 SNEGSKA (reference sequence). The germline V and J ends were trimmed by 3 bases and 1 base, with 6 bases remaining between them. The CDR3 is CSASINNYGYTF. CDR3 DNA sequence: TGCAGTGCTAGCATTAATAACTATGGCTACACCTTC.

This chain uses TRBV5-1 with TRBJ2-3; D is undetermined. Trimming cost V 3 bases and J 2 bases, with 16 bases left between them. CDR3 length: 16 amino acids. The germline V gene has CDR1 SGHRS and CDR2 YFSETQ. CDR3 residues: CASSWVQVNPTDTQYF. In nucleotides, the CDR3 is TGCGCCAGCAGCTGGGTCCAGGTAAACCCCACAGATACGCAGTATTTT.

This rearrangement joins TRBV29-1 to TRBJ2-3; 8 bases map to TRBD2. Unmatched junction bases numbered 13, after V lost 6 bases and J lost 2 bases. Looked up from germline, CDR1 is SQVTM and CDR2 is ANQGSEA. The CDR3 runs 16 residues. In DNA, the CDR3 is TGCAGCGTGGACGGAGCGGGAGATATGAACACAGATACGCAGTATTTT. Translated, it gives CSVDGAGDMNTDTQYF.

The rearrangement uses TRBV24-1 and TRBJ2-4; D is unresolved. V was shortened by 2 bases and J by 1 base, with 14 bases between the two germline ends. The CDR3 sequence is 17 residues long. Germline-derived CDR1 and CDR2 are KGHDR and SFDVKD. CDR3 DNA sequence: TGTGCCACCAGTGATTCCCGGCCGCCCCTTGCCAAAAACATTCAGTACTTC. Translation: CATSDSRPPLAKNIQYF.

This chain joins TRBV5-1 and TRBJ2-3; no clear D gene. CDR1 is SGHRS and CDR2 is YFSETQ in the germline V gene. V lost 0 bases and J 6 bases, leaving 14 bases between the germline ends. CDR3 size: 15 residues. The DNA of the CDR3 is TGCGCCAGCAGCTTGGAGTGGCGGCAGAAGGATACGCAGTATTTT. Its translation is CASSLEWRQKDTQYF.

This clonotype occurred a few times. V usage is TRBV20-1 and J usage is TRBJ1-1, with a possible D match to TRBD1 (5 bases). Germline V gene lookup returns CDR1 DFQATT and CDR2 SNEGSKA (reference sequence). V lost 0 bases and J 4 bases, leaving 9 bases between the germline ends. There are 13 residues in the CDR3. In nucleotides, the CDR3 is TGCAGTGCTAGAGAGAGGGGTATCACTGAAGCTTTCTTT. Translation gives CSARERGITEAFF.

The rearrangement joins TRBV14 to TRBJ2-2, with 8 bases matching TRBD1. In germline, CDR1 is SGHDN, CDR2 FVKESK. The CDR3 totals 16 residues. With 4 bases clipped from V and 2 bases from J, the junction kept 6 bases outside the gene matches. The CDR3 region has the DNA TGTGCCAGCAGCCCTACCGGGACAGGAAACACCGGGGAGCTGTTTTTT. As protein: CASSPTGTGNTGELFF.

V is TRBV10-3 and J is TRBJ1-2, with 9 bases fitting TRBD1. V dropped 2 bases and J dropped 4; count of bases not matched to a gene: 2. Germline CDR1 reads ENHRY; CDR2 reads SYGVKD. The CDR3 extends over 14 amino acids. The CDR3, as DNA: TGTGCCATCAGTGAGGGACAGGGGATCTATGGCTACACCTTC. Residues: CAISEGQGIYGYTF.

This clonotype showed up many times. This chain links TRBV7-2 with TRBJ1-5, with TRBD1 as a possible D gene (5 bases). This CDR3 spans 13 amino acids. Trimming took 5 bases from V and 6 from J, leaving 11 bases between them. The germline V gene encodes CDR1 SGHTA and CDR2 FQGNSA. The CDR3 sequence: CASSPGRVQPQHF. The DNA for the CDR3 is TGTGCCAGCAGCCCGGGGCGCGTTCAGCCCCAGCATTTT.

The V and J genes are TRBV10-3 and TRBJ2-3, with 8 bases lining up with TRBD1. The CDR3 length is 18 residues. J gave up 3 bases and V 6 bases, and 17 bases lay outside the gene matches. Germline CDR1 reads ENHRY; CDR2 reads SYGVKD. This CDR3 reads CAISETTNTGGRTDTQYF. CDR3 nucleotide sequence: TGTGCCATCAGCGAAACAACGAATACAGGGGGTAGGACAGATACGCAGTATTTT.

This clonotype was found once. The chain links TRBV5-1 to TRBJ2-7; 10 positions agree with TRBD1. The germline gives CDR1 SGHRS, CDR2 YFSETQ. The V and J ends lost 5 bases and 6 bases, in that order; junction bases with no gene match: 8. The length of the CDR3 is 14 residues. DNA for the CDR3: TGCGCCAGCAGTGCCCGGGACAGGGGTCGCGAGCAGTACTTC. Its protein is CASSARDRGREQYF.

This chain connects TRBV9 to TRBJ2-3; unclear D gene. Trimming cost V 0 bases and J 6 bases, with 8 bases left between them. Germline-derived CDR1 and CDR2 are SGDLS and YYNGEE. CDR3 length: 13 residues. The DNA of the CDR3 is TGTGCCAGCAGCGTAGAGCTGGGGGATACGCAGTATTTT. This translates into CASSVELGDTQYF.

This chain links TRBV7-2 with TRBJ2-1; TRBD2 matches 7 bases. Germline CDR1 is SGHTA and CDR2 is FQGNSA. After removal of 5 bases from V and 9 bases from J, the junction contained 10 bases not matched to a gene. The CDR3 consists of 14 residues. CDR3 DNA: TGTGCCAGCAGCCCCTCAGCGGGAAGCGGTGAGCAGTTCTTC. Amino acid sequence: CASSPSAGSGEQFF.

This chain uses TRBV5-4 with TRBJ2-7; TRBD1 or TRBD2 may be the D gene (5 bases each). Trimming took off 4 bases at V and 5 bases at J, with 7 bases between the two ends. Germline loops: CDR1 SGHNT, CDR2 YYREEE (reference sequence). CDR3 length: 11 amino acids. The CDR3 sequence is CASSVGDEQYF. CDR3 coding DNA: TGTGCCAGCAGCGTGGGGGACGAGCAGTACTTC.

The chain uses TRBV9 and TRBJ2-1; possibly TRBD2 for D (6 bases). V was clipped by 2 bases and J by 4 bases, with 10 bases between them. The germline CDR1 and CDR2 sequences are SGDLS and YYNGEE. The CDR3 has 14 amino acids. The CDR3 sequence is CASSVEGTYNEQFF. CDR3 nucleotide sequence: TGTGCCAGCAGCGTGGAGGGGACTTACAATGAGCAGTTCTTC. Based on the CDR3 plus reference TRBV9 and TRBJ2-1, the full variable domain is DSGVTQTPKHLITATGQRVTLRCSPRSGDLSVYWYQQSLDQGLQFLIQYYNGEERAKGNILERFSAQQFPDLHSELNLSSLELGDSALYFCASSVEGTYNEQFFGPGTRLTVL.

The table lists this clonotype with many counts. The chain employs TRBV6-2 or TRBV6-3 and TRBJ2-2; 9 bases align to TRBD1. CDR1 and CDR2 (germline): MNHEY, SVGEGT. J gave up 6 bases and V 6 bases, and 8 bases lay outside the gene matches. The CDR3 sequence is 15 residues long. This CDR3 reads CASSDRDRVSGELFF. For the CDR3, the DNA is TGTGCCAGCAGCGACCGGGACAGGGTCTCCGGGGAGCTGTTTTTT.

The chain uses TRBV24-1 and TRBJ2-5; no clear D. Per the germline V gene, CDR1 is KGHDR and CDR2 is SFDVKD. Trimming took 9 bases from V and 1 from J, leaving 8 bases between them. This CDR3 is built from 12 residues. The CDR3 here is CATFRPQETQYF. DNA for the CDR3: TGTGCCACCTTCAGACCCCAAGAGACCCAGTACTTC.